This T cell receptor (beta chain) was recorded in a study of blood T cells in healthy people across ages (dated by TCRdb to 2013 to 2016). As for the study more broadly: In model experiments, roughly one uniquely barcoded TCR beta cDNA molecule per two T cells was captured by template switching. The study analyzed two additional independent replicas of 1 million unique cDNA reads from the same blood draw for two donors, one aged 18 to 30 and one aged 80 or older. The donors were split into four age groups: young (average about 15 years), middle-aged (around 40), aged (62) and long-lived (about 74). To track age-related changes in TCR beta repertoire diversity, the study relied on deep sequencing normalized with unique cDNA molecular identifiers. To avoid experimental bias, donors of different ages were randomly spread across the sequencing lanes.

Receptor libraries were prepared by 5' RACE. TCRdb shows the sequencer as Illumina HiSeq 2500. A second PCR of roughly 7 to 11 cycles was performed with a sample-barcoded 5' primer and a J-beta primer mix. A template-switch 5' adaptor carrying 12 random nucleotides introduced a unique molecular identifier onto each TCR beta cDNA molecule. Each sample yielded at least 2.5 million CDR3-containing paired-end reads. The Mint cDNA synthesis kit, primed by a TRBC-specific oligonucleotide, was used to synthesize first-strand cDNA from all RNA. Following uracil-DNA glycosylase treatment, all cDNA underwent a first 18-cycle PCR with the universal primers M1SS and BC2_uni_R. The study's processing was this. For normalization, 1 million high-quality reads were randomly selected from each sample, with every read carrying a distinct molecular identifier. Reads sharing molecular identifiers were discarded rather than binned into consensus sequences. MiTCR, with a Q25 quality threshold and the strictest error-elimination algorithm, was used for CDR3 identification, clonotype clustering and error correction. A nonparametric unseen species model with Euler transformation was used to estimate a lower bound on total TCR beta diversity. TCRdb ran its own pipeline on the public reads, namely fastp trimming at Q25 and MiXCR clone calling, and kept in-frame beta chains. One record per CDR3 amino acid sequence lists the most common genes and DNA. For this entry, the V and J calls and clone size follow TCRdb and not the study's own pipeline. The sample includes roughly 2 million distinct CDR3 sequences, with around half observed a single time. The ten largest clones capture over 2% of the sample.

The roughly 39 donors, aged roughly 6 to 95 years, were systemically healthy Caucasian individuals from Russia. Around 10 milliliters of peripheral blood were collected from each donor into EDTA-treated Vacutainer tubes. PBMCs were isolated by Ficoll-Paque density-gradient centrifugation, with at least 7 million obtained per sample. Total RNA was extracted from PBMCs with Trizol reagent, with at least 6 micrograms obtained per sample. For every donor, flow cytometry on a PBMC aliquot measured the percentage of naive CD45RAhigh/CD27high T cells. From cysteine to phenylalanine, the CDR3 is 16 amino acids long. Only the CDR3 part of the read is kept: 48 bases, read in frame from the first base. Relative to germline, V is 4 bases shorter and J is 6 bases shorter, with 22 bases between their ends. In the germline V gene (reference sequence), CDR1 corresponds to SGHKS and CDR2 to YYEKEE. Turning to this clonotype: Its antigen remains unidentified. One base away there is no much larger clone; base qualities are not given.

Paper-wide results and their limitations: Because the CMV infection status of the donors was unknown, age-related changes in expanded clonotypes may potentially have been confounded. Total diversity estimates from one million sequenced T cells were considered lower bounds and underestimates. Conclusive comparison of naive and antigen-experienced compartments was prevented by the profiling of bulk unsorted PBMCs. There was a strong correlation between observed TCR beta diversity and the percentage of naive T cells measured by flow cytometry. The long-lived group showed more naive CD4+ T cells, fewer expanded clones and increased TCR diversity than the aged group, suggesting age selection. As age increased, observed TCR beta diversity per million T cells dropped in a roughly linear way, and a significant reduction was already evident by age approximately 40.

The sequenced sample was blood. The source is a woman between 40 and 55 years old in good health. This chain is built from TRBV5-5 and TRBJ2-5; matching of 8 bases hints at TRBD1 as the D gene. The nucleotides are TGTGCCAGCAGCACTTCGCCTACAGGGGGGGAAAAGACCCAGTACTTC. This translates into CASSTSPTGGEKTQYF. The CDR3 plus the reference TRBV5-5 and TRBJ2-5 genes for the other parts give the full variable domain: DAGVTQSPTHLIKTRGQQVTLRCSPISGHKSVSWYQQVLGQGPQFIFQYYEKEERGRGNFPDRFSARQFPNYSSELNVNALLLGDSALYLCASSTSPTGGEKTQYFGPGTRLLVL.